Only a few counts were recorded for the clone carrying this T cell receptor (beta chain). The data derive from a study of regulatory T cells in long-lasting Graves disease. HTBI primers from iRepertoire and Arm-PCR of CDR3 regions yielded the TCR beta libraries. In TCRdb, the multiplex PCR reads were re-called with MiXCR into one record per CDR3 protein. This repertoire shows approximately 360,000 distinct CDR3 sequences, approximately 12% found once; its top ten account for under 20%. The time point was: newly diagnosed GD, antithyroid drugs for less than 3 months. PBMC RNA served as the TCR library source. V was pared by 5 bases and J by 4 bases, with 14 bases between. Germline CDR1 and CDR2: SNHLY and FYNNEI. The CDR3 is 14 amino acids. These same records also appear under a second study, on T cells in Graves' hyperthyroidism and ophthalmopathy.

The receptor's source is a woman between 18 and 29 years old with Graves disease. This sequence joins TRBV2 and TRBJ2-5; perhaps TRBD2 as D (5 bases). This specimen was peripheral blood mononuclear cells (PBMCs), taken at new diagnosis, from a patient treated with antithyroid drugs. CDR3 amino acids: CASSSPGSAETQYF. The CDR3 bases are TGTGCCAGCAGTTCCCCGGGTAGCGCAGAGACCCAGTACTTC. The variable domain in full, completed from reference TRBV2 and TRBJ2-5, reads EPEVTQTPSHQVTQMGQEVILRCVPISNHLYFYWYRQILGQKVEFLVSFYNNEISEKSEIFDDQFSVERPDGSNFTLKIRSTKLEDSAMYFCASSSPGSAETQYFGPGTRLLVL.